The clone carrying this T cell receptor beta chain was detected many times. V was shortened by 5 bases and J by 6 bases, with 13 bases between the two germline ends. This CDR3 has 12 amino acids. Germline V gives CDR1 DFQATT, CDR2 SNEGSKA (reference sequence). For TCRbeta, the library was prepared with unique molecular identifiers. MiXCR was run by TCRdb on the PCR reads, yielding one entry per CDR3 protein. The sample includes around 600,000 distinct CDR3 sequences, 16% of them seen just once. This specimen comes from a study of T-cell reconstitution after alpha-beta-depleted transplantation in children.

The genes are TRBV20-1 and TRBJ1-2; possible D gene TRBD1, 5 bases. The TCR was taken from a human donor who donated a stem cell graft to a child with acute myeloid leukemia. This specimen was PBMCs from the stem cell graft donor, taken from the stem cell graft. This CDR3 is CSAGDSRHGYTF. For the CDR3, the DNA is TGCAGTGCTGGGGACTCACGGCATGGCTACACCTTC.